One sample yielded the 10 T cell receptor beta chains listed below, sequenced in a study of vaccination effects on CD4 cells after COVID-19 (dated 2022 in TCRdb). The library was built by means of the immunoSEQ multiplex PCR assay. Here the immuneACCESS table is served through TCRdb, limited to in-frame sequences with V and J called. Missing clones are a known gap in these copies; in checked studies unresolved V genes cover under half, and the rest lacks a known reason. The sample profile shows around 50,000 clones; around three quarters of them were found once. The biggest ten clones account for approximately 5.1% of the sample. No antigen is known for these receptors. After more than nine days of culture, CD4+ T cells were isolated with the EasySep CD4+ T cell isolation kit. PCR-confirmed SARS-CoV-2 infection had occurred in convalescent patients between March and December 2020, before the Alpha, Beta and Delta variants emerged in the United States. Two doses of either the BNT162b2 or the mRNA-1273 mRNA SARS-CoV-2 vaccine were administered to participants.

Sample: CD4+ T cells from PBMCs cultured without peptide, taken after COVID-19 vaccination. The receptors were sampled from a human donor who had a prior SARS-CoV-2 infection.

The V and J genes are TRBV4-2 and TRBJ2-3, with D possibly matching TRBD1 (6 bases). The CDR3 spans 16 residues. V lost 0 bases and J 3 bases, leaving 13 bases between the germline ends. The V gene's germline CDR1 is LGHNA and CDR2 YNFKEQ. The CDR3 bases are TGTGCCAGCAGCCAAGATCCCAGGGGTGGGACAGATACGCAGTATTTT. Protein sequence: CASSQDPRGGTDTQYF.

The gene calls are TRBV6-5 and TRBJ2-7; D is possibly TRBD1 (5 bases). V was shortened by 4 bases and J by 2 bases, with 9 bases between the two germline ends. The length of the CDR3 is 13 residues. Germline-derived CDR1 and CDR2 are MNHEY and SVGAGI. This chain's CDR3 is CASSWPDTYEQYF. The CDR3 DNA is TGTGCCAGCAGTTGGCCGGACACCTACGAGCAGTACTTC.

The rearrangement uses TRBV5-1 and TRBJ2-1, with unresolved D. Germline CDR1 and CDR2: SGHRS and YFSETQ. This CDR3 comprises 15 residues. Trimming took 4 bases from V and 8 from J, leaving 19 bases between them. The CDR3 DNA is TGCGCCAGCAGCCCAGTAACAGTGGATAAGGATGAGCAGTTCTTC. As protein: CASSPVTVDKDEQFF.

The CDR3 protein is CASSQGGTNEKLFF. CDR3 bases: TGTGCCAGCTCACAAGGGGGAACTAATGAAAAACTGTTTTTT. The rearrangement joins TRBV18 to TRBJ1-4; D might be TRBD1 (6 bases). The germline V gene encodes CDR1 KGHSH and CDR2 LQKENI. The CDR3 runs to 14 residues. Trimming took 4 bases from V and 1 from J, leaving 7 bases between them.

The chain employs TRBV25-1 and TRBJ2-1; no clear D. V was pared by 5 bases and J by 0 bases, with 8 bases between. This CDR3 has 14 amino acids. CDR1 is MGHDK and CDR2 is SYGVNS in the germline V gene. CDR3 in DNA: TGTGCCAGCAGTCGGTTGAGCTCCTACAATGAGCAGTTCTTC. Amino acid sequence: CASSRLSSYNEQFF. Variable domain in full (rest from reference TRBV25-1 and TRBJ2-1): EADIYQTPRYLVIGTGKKITLECSQTMGHDKMYWYQQDPGMELHLIHYSYGVNSTEKGDLSSESTVSRIRTEHFPLTLESARPSHTSQYLCASSRLSSYNEQFFGPGTRLTVL.

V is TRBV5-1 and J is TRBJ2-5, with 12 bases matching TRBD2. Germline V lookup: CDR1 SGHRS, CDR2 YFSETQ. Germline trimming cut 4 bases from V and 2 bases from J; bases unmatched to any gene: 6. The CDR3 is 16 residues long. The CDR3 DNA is TGCGCCAGCAGCCTCCTAGCGGGGGGGAGTCAAGAGACCCAGTACTTC. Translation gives CASSLLAGGSQETQYF.

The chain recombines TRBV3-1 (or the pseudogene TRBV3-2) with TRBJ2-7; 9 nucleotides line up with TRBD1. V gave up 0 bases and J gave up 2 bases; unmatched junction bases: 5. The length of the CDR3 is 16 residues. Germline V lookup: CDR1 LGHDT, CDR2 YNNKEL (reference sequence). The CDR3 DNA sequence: TGTGCCAGCAGCCAAGACCGGGGACAGGGACCCTACGAGCAGTACTTC. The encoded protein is CASSQDRGQGPYEQYF.

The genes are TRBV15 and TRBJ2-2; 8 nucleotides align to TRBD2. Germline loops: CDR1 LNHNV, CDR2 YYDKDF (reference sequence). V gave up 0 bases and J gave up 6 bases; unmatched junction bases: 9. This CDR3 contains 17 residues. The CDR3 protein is CATSRDGSGSAAGELFF. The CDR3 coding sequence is TGTGCCACCAGCAGAGATGGGAGCGGGAGTGCCGCCGGGGAGCTGTTTTTT.

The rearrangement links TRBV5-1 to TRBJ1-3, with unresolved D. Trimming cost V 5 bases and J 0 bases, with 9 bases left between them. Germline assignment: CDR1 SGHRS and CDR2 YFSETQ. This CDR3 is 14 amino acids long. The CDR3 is CASSPSSSGNTIYF. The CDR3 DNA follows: TGCGCCAGCAGTCCAAGTAGCTCTGGAAACACCATATATTTT.

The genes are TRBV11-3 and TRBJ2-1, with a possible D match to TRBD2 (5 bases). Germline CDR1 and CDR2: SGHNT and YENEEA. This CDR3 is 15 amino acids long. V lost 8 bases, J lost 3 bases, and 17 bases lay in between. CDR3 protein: CASSVSGLDYNEQFF. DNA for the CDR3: TGTGCCAGCTCGGTTTCTGGACTTGACTACAATGAGCAGTTCTTC. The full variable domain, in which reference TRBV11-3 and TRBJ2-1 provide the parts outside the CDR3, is EAGVVQSPRYKIIEKKQPVAFWCNPISGHNTLYWYLQNLGQGPELLIRYENEEAVDDSQLPKDRFSAERLKGVDSTLKIQPAELGDSAVYLCASSVSGLDYNEQFFGPGTRLTVL.